The clone carrying this T cell receptor (beta chain) was counted between two and nine times. The data originate from a study of T cells after yellow fever vaccination. CDR3 length equals 12 residues. Germline V gives CDR1 GTSNPN, CDR2 SVGIG (reference sequence). The ends were cut back, 3 bases at V and 6 bases at J, with 11 bases in the middle. TCRdb reanalysed the 5' RACE reads using MiXCR and keeps one entry per CDR3 protein. The table lists fewer than 650,000 distinct CDR3 sequences, just over 20% of them singletons. The gene calls are TRBV30 and TRBJ2-5, with D unresolved. The TCR comes from a man younger than 30 who received the YFV17D yellow fever vaccine. Sequencing was performed on PBMCs, taken around 3 weeks after the first yellow fever vaccination. The CDR3 bases are TGTGCCTGGAGGGCCAGCCCCAAGACCCAGTACTTC. This codes for CAWRASPKTQYF. Full variable domain (remainder filled in from reference TRBV30 and TRBJ2-5): SQTIHQWPATLVQPVGSPLSLECTVEGTSNPNLYWYRQAAGRGLQLLFYSVGIGQISSEVPQNLSASRPQDRQFILSSKKLLLSDSGFYLCAWRASPKTQYFGPGTRLLVL.